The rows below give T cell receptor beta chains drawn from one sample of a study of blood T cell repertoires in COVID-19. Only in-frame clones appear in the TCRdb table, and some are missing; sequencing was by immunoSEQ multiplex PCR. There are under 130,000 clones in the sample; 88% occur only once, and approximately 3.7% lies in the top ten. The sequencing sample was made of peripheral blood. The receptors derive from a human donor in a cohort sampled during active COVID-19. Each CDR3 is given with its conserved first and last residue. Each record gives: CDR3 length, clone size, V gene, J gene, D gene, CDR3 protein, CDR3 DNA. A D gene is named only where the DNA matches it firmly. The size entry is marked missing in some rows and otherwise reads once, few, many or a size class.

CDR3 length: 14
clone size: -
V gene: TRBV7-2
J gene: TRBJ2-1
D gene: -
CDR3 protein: CASSLAGRVDEQFF
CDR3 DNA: TGTGCCAGCAGCTTAGCGGGCAGGGTGGATGAGCAGTTCTTC

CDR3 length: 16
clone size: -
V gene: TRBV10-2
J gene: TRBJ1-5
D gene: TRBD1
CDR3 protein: CASSRARTGSNQPQHF
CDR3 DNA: TGCGCCAGCAGTAGGGCCAGGACAGGGAGCAATCAGCCCCAGCATTTT

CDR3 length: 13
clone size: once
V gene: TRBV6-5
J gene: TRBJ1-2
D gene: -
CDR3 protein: CASTVGGYYGYTF
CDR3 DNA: TGTGCCAGCACGGTCGGGGGGTACTATGGCTACACCTTC

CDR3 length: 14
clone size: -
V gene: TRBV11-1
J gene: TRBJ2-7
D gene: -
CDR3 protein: CASSRDRQDYEQYF
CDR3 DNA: TGTGCCAGCAGCCGGGACCGACAGGACTACGAGCAGTACTTC

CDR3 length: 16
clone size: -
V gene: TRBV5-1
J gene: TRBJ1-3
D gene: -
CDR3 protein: CASSLAVGGTGNTIYF
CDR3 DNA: TGCGCCAGCAGCTTGGCGGTAGGGGGAACTGGAAACACCATATATTTT

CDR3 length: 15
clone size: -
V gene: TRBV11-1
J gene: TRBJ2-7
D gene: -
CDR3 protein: CASSPRERGNYEQYF
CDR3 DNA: TGTGCCAGCAGCCCCCGCGAAAGGGGGAACTACGAGCAGTACTTC

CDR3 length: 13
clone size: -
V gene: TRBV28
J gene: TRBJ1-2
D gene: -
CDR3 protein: CASSVQGYYGYTF
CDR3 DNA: TGTGCCAGCAGTGTTCAGGGTTACTATGGCTACACCTTC

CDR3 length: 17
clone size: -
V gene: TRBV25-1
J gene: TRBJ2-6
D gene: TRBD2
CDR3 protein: CATALAGDPSGANVLTF
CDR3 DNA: TGTGCCACGGCTCTAGCGGGGGATCCATCTGGGGCCAACGTCCTGACTTTC

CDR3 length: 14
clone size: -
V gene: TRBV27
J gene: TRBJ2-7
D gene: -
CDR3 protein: CASSFSGGSYEQYF
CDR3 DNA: TGTGCCAGCAGCTTTTCCGGGGGAAGTTACGAGCAGTACTTC

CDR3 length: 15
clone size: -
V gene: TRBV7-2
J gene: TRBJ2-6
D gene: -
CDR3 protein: CASSSYRAGANVLTF
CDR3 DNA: TGTGCCAGCAGCTCCTACAGGGCTGGGGCCAACGTCCTGACTTTC

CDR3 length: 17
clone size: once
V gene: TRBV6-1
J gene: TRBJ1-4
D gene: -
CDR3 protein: CASSEVYKGDINEKLFF
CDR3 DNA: TGTGCCAGCAGTGAAGTATACAAGGGAGATATAAATGAAAAACTGTTTTTT

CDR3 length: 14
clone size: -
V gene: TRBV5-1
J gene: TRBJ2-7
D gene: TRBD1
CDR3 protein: CASSLGTAPYEQYF
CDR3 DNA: TGCGCCAGCAGCCTAGGGACAGCCCCCTACGAGCAGTACTTC

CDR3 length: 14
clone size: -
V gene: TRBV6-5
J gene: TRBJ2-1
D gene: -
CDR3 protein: CASTFLDSYNEQFF
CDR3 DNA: TGTGCCAGCACCTTCCTTGACTCTTACAATGAGCAGTTCTTC

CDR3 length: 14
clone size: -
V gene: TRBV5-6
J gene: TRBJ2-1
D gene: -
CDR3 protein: CASERGWPYNEQFF
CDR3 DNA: TGTGCCAGCGAGAGGGGGTGGCCCTACAATGAGCAGTTCTTC

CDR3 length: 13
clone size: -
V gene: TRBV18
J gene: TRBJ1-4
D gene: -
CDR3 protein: CASSPDRNEKLFF
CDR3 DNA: TGTGCCAGCTCACCAGACAGAAATGAAAAACTGTTTTTT

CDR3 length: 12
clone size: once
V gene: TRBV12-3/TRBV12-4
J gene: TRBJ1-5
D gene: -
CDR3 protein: CASRQGGQPQHF
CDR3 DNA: TGTGCCAGCCGTCAGGGTGGGCAGCCCCAGCATTTT

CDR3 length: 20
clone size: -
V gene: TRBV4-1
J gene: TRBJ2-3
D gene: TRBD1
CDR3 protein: CASSPRRNRGQGARTDTQYF
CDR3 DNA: TGCGCCAGCAGCCCCCGCAGGAACCGGGGACAGGGGGCCCGAACAGATACGCAGTATTTT

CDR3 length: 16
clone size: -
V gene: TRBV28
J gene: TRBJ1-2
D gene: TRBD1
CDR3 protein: CASSLWDRGSDYGYTF
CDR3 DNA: TGTGCCAGCAGCCTCTGGGACAGGGGGTCTGACTATGGCTACACCTTC

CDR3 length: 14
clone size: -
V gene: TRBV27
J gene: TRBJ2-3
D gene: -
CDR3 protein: CASSLSQGTDTQYF
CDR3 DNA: TGTGCCAGCAGTTTATCCCAGGGCACAGATACGCAGTATTTT

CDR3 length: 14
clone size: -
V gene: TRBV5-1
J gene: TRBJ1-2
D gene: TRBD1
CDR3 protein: CASSPRQGVDGYTF
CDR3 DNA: TGCGCCAGCAGCCCCAGACAGGGTGTCGATGGCTACACCTTC

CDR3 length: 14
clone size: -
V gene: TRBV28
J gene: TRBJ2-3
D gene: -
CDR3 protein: CASSFGGSTDTQYF
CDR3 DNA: TGTGCCAGCAGTTTCGGGGGTAGCACAGATACGCAGTATTTT

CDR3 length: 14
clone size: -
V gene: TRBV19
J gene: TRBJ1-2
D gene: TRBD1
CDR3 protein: CASNRGTGVYGYTF
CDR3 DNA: TGTGCCAGTAACCGAGGGACAGGGGTTTATGGCTACACCTTC

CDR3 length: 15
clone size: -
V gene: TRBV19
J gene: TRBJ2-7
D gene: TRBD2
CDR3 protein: CASSKGLAVSYEQYF
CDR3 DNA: TGTGCCAGTAGTAAGGGACTAGCGGTCTCCTACGAGCAGTACTTC